This TCR beta chain was captured in a study of shared clonotypes between healthy human individuals. Overall study findings and caveats: Memory subsets had estimated richness that was generally smaller than that of naive subsets. It was expected that sequencing depth would affect clonotype sharing among donors. In the sorted subsets, rarefaction showed sequencing was incomplete despite large depth.

Sequenced by immunoSEQ multiplex PCR; TCRdb stores in-frame clones only, minus some. The table shows roughly 850,000 clones, with around 96% occurring only once. Naive CD8 cells comprised CD45RO-negative, CCR7-positively selected cells, excluding terminally differentiated effector memory CD45RA+ cells. In regard to this clone: Its specificity is unknown.

Germline CDR1 is MNHEY and CDR2 is SMNVEV (reference sequence). V gave up 4 bases and J gave up 10 bases, with 11 bases separating them. The CDR3 is 12 amino acids. The chain carries TRBV27 and TRBJ2-1, with D possibly being TRBD1 or TRBD2 (5 bases each). Sequenced: naive CD8+ T cells sorted from blood. The TCR was taken from a man aged 25-45 years in good health. The CDR3 bases are TGTGCCAGCAGTTGGGGGAGCGGCGAGCAGTTCTTC. Residues: CASSWGSGEQFF.